Below are 22 T cell receptor beta chains sequenced from a single sample in a study of OX40 agonist ivuxolimab in advanced cancers. Profiled with immunoSEQ multiplex PCR; TCRdb holds only in-frame clones, not every one. The sample holds more than 70,000 clones, 81% seen once. The sequenced sample was CD4+ or CD8+ T cells sorted from blood, obtained in a trial of the OX40 agonist ivuxolimab. These receptors originate from an adult with an advanced solid tumor such as melanoma, head and neck, liver or kidney cancer.

The chain has TRBV4-1 and TRBJ2-1, with TRBD2 matching over 15 bases. With 5 bases clipped from V and 0 bases from J, the junction kept 5 bases outside the gene matches. The CDR3 is 18 residues long. Germline V gene sequence: CDR1 MGHRA, CDR2 YSYEKL. DNA for the CDR3: TGCGCCAGCAGCGAGGGACTAGCGGGGGGATCCTCCTACAATGAGCAGTTCTTC. Its translation is CASSEGLAGGSSYNEQFF.

The chain links TRBV10-3 to TRBJ2-7; TRBD1 aligns across 11 bases. CDR1 and CDR2 from the germline V gene are ENHRY and SYGVKD. Trimming removed 1 base from V and 6 bases from J; junction bases left unmatched: 2. This CDR3 is built from 14 residues. The CDR3 spells CAISELDRGPEQYF. The CDR3 nucleotides are TGTGCCATCAGTGAGTTGGACAGGGGGCCCGAGCAGTACTTC.

The rearrangement links TRBV19 to TRBJ2-3; D may correspond to TRBD1 or TRBD2 (5 bases each). CDR1 is LNHDA, CDR2 SQIVND, per germline (reference sequence). Trimming pared 8 bases from V and 1 base from J, leaving 16 bases between. The CDR3 is 15 amino acids. DNA for the CDR3: TGTGCCAGTTCCCGTCGGGGCCCGGGCACAGATACGCAGTATTTT. This encodes CASSRRGPGTDTQYF. The whole variable domain, filled in from reference TRBV19 and TRBJ2-3, reads DGGITQSPKYLFRKEGQNVTLSCEQNLNHDAMYWYRQDPGQGLRLIYYSQIVNDFQKGDIAEGYSVSREKKESFPLTVTSAQKNPTAFYLCASSRRGPGTDTQYFGPGTRLTVL.

This sequence joins TRBV27 and TRBJ1-2, with 9 positions matching TRBD1. The CDR3 contains 15 residues. Germline V gives CDR1 MNHEY, CDR2 SMNVEV (reference sequence). V dropped 6 bases and J dropped 5; count of bases not matched to a gene: 10. CDR3 in amino acids: CASRDPATGGYGYTF. CDR3 in DNA: TGTGCCAGCAGGGACCCGGCGACAGGGGGTTATGGCTACACCTTC.

The chain uses TRBV7-2 and TRBJ1-2, with TRBD1 matching over 8 bases. The CDR3 loop spans 16 amino acids. Per the germline V gene, CDR1 is SGHTA and CDR2 is FQGNSA. After removal of 6 bases from V and 10 bases from J, the junction contained 19 bases not matched to a gene. The CDR3 nucleotides are TGTGCCAGCAGTAAAGGACAGGGACTGCCTGCCACCGTCTACACCTTC. Translating it yields CASSKGQGLPATVYTF.

CDR3 protein: CASSVALAVPNYGYTF. CDR3 DNA sequence: TGTGCCAGCAGCGTAGCTTTGGCCGTACCTAACTATGGCTACACCTTC. The chain employs TRBV9 and TRBJ1-2; D is unresolved. V was clipped by 0 bases and J by 0 bases, with 12 bases between them. Germline V gene lookup returns CDR1 SGDLS and CDR2 YYNGEE. The CDR3 contains 16 residues.

The chain carries TRBV25-1 and TRBJ2-5; D remains unclear. The V gene lost 8 bases and the J gene lost 2 bases, with 15 bases spanning the gap. The CDR3 has 14 amino acids. From germline, CDR1 is MGHDK and CDR2 SYGVNS. CDR3 nucleotides: TGTGCCAGCGGAACCCCCAGAGGACAAGAGACCCAGTACTTC. Residues: CASGTPRGQETQYF. The full variable domain, with the rest looked up from reference TRBV25-1 and TRBJ2-5, is EADIYQTPRYLVIGTGKKITLECSQTMGHDKMYWYQQDPGMELHLIHYSYGVNSTEKGDLSSESTVSRIRTEHFPLTLESARPSHTSQYLCASGTPRGQETQYFGPGTRLLVL.

The chain recombines TRBV30 with TRBJ1-3; 7 positions match TRBD1. Per the germline V gene, CDR1 is GTSNPN and CDR2 is SVGIG (reference sequence). The CDR3 is 13 residues long. Trimming at V came to 2 bases and at J to 7 bases, leaving 5 bases not matched to a gene. This chain's CDR3 is CAWSPGTDNTIYF. The DNA of the CDR3 is TGTGCCTGGAGTCCCGGGACAGATAACACCATATATTTT.

A few counts support this clone. The chain is built from TRBV19 and TRBJ2-5; TRBD1 agrees at 8 bases. With 4 bases clipped from V and 5 bases from J, the junction kept 6 bases outside the gene matches. The CDR3 has 14 residues. Germline V gene lookup returns CDR1 LNHDA and CDR2 SQIVND (reference sequence). The CDR3 region has the DNA TGTGCCAGTAGTAAGGACAGGGTCAGGGAGACCCAGTACTTC. Translation: CASSKDRVRETQYF.

This rearrangement joins TRBV5-1 to TRBJ2-5; the D gene is possibly TRBD1 (6 bases). The DNA end is a closer match to TRBJ2-7, so the J assignment may be wrong. Germline lookup yields CDR1 SGHRS and CDR2 YFSETQ. The CDR3 has 14 residues. CDR3 coding DNA: TGCGCCAGCAAGTCCACGACAGGCCCCTACGAGCAGTACTTC. This encodes CASKSTTGPYEQYF.

The chain joins TRBV30 to TRBJ1-4; no definite D call. Trimming removed 4 bases at V and 8 bases at J, with 14 bases between. The CDR3 consists of 13 residues. Germline V CDR1 and CDR2: GTSNPN, SVGIG (reference sequence). CDR3 bases: TGTGCCTGGACTCAGGCGGCTAGAGAAAAACTGTTTTTT. Amino acids: CAWTQAAREKLFF.

The chain combines TRBV29-1 with TRBJ2-6, with D perhaps matching TRBD2 (6 bases). Trimming stripped 3 bases from V and 2 bases from J, with 8 bases between. Germline lookup yields CDR1 SQVTM and CDR2 ANQGSEA. The CDR3 contains 14 residues. DNA for the CDR3: TGCAGCGTTGATGGAGGGACTGGGGCCAACGTCCTGACTTTC. Its translation: CSVDGGTGANVLTF.

The chain has TRBV7-8 and TRBJ1-2; D is uncertain. Germline V lookup: CDR1 SGHVS, CDR2 FQNEAQ. V dropped 5 bases and J dropped 1 base, with 17 bases sitting between them. The CDR3 totals 16 residues. The CDR3 region is CASSQGIRLNNYGYTF. The DNA for the CDR3 is TGTGCCAGCAGCCAAGGGATCCGTCTTAATAACTATGGCTACACCTTC.

The chain employs TRBV5-1 and TRBJ1-4, with D unresolved. V lost 4 bases and J lost 4, with 11 bases in between. This CDR3 spans 14 amino acids. Germline loops: CDR1 SGHRS, CDR2 YFSETQ. CDR3 sequence (DNA): TGCGCCAGCAGCCCCGTCCCGGATAATGAAAAACTGTTTTTT. The encoded protein is CASSPVPDNEKLFF.

The V and J genes are TRBV7-9 and TRBJ2-2; 7 bases map to TRBD2. Germline CDR1 is SEHNR and CDR2 is FQNEAQ (reference sequence). The CDR3 is 15 residues long. V was pared by 5 bases and J by 7 bases, with 10 bases of the junction left unmatched. This chain's CDR3 is CASSTPGGGYGELFF. Written as DNA, the CDR3 is TGTGCCAGCAGCACACCTGGCGGGGGATACGGGGAGCTGTTTTTT.

J is TRBJ2-7 and V is TRBV4-2, with D unclear. In germline, CDR1 is LGHNA, CDR2 YNFKEQ. V gave up 4 bases and J gave up 1 base, with 8 bases separating them. CDR3 length: 13 residues. The CDR3 coding sequence is TGTGCCAGCAGCCTTACTGAATCCTACGAGCAGTACTTC. Its translation: CASSLTESYEQYF.

This chain joins TRBV4-2 and TRBJ2-5; the D is unclear. V was trimmed by 0 bases and J by 6 bases, leaving 17 bases between them. The CDR3 has 16 residues. From germline, CDR1 is LGHNA and CDR2 YNFKEQ. The CDR3 nucleotides are TGTGCCAGCAGCCAAGATCTCAAGGGTAGTCGAAAGACCCAGTACTTC. Translating it yields CASSQDLKGSRKTQYF.

The genes are TRBV6-6 and TRBJ2-7; TRBD1 agrees at 9 bases. Unmatched junction bases numbered 10, after V lost 6 bases and J lost 4 bases. Germline values: CDR1 MNHNY, CDR2 SVGAGI (reference sequence). This CDR3 contains 15 residues. The DNA for the CDR3 is TGTGCCAGCAGGAGTTCCGGGGACAGGGTGTACGAGCAGTACTTC. Its protein is CASRSSGDRVYEQYF.

In its sample, this clone was seen a few times. The chain uses TRBV27 and TRBJ1-5; D is unresolved. The CDR3 covers 13 residues. V was cut by 0 bases and J by 7 bases, with 7 bases left in between. Germline V gene sequence: CDR1 MNHEY, CDR2 SMNVEV (reference sequence). This chain's CDR3 is CASSLSLGQPQHF. The DNA of the CDR3 is TGTGCCAGCAGTTTATCATTGGGCCAGCCCCAGCATTTT.

V usage is TRBV6-6 and J usage is TRBJ2-2; D uncertain. Trimming shortened V by 6 bases and J by 1 base, and 12 bases separated the two germline ends. The CDR3 consists of 15 residues. CDR1 MNHNY and CDR2 SVGAGI come from the germline V gene (reference sequence). The CDR3 DNA sequence: TGTGCCAGCAGACAACTCCGATTGAACACCGGGGAGCTGTTTTTT. This codes for CASRQLRLNTGELFF.

The chain joins TRBV6-6 to TRBJ1-2; 11 bases are shared with TRBD1. The CDR3 extends over 15 amino acids. Per germline, CDR1 MNHNY and CDR2 SVGAGI (reference sequence). Unmatched junction bases numbered 7, after V lost 5 bases and J lost 5 bases. CDR3 sequence (DNA): TGTGCCAGCAGTCGTGGGACAGGGGGTGATTATGGCTACACCTTC. It encodes CASSRGTGGDYGYTF.

This chain uses TRBV19 with TRBJ1-4; 7 bases are a match to TRBD1. The CDR3 runs 16 residues. V dropped 5 bases and J dropped 7; count of bases not matched to a gene: 13. The germline CDR1 and CDR2 sequences are LNHDA and SQIVND (reference sequence). CDR3 residues: CASSLASTGNSEKLFF. In nucleotides, the CDR3 is TGTGCCAGTAGTCTCGCCTCGACAGGGAATAGTGAAAAACTGTTTTTT.